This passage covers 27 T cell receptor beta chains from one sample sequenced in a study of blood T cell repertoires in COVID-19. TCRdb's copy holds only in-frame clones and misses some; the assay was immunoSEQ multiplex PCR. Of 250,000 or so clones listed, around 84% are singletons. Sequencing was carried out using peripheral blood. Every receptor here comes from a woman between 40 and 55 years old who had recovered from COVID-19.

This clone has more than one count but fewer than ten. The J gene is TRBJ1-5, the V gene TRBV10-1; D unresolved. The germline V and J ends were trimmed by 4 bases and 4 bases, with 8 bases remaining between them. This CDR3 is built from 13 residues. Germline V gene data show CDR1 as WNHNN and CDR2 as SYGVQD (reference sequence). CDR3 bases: TGCGCCAGCAGTGGAGGGATAAATCAGCCCCAGCATTTT. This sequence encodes CASSGGINQPQHF.

The CDR3 region has the DNA TGTGCCAGCAGCTCCGGGACAGCGAACACTGAAGCTTTCTTT. Protein: CASSSGTANTEAFF. The chain uses TRBV6-2 or TRBV6-3 and TRBJ1-1, with 7 bases lining up with TRBD1. CDR1 and CDR2 (germline): MNHEY, SVGEGT. The CDR3 extends over 14 amino acids. The trim removed 6 bases at V and 1 base at J, leaving 5 bases unmatched.

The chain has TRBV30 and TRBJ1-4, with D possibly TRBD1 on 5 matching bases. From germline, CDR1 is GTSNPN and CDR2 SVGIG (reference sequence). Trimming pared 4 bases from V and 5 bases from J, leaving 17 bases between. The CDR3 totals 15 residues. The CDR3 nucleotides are TGTGCCTGGACAGCCCCGGGAGCAGGGAATGAAAAACTGTTTTTT. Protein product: CAWTAPGAGNEKLFF.

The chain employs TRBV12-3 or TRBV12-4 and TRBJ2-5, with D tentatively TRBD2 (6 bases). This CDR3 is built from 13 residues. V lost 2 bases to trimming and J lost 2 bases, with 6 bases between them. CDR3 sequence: CASSLLAQETQYF. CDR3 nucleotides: TGTGCCAGCAGTTTACTAGCGCAAGAGACCCAGTACTTC.

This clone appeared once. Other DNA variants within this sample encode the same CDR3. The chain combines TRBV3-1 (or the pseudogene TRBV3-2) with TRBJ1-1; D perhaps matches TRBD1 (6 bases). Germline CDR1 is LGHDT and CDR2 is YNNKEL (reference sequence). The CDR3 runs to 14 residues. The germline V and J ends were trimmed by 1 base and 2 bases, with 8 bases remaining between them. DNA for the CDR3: TGTGCCAGCAGCCAAGGGACAGCCAACACTGAAGCTTTCTTT. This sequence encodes CASSQGTANTEAFF.

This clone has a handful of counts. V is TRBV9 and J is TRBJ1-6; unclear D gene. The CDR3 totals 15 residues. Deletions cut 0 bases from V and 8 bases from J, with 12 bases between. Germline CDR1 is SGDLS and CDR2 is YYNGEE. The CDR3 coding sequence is TGTGCCAGCAGCGTAGAGGCGAGGTTGGATTCACCCCTCCACTTT. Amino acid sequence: CASSVEARLDSPLHF.

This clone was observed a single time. CDR3 sequence reads: CASKGVGSNQPQHF. CDR3 sequence (DNA): TGTGCCAGCAAAGGGGTGGGAAGCAATCAGCCCCAGCATTTT. The chain has TRBV27 and TRBJ1-5; D is possibly TRBD1 (5 bases). Germline CDR1 and CDR2: MNHEY and SMNVEV (reference sequence). The CDR3 has 14 residues. V was cut by 7 bases and J by 1 base, with 11 bases left in between.

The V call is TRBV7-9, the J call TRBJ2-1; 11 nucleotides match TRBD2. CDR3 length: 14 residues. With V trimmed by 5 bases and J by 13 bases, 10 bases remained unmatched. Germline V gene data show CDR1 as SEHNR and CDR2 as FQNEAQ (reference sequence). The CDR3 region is CASSQGLAGGLQFF. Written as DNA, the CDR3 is TGTGCCAGCAGCCAAGGCCTAGCGGGGGGTCTTCAGTTCTTC.

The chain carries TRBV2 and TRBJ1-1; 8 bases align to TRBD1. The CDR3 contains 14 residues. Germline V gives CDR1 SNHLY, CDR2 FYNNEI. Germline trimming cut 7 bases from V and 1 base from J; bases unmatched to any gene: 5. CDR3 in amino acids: CASKDRVRNTEAFF. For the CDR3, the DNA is TGTGCCAGCAAGGACAGGGTGAGGAACACTGAAGCTTTCTTT.

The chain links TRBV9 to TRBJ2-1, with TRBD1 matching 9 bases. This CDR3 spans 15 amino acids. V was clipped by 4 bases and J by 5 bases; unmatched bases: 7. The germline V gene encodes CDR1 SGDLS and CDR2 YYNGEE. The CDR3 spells CASSPDRGRNNEQFF. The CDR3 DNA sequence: TGTGCCAGCAGCCCGGACAGGGGAAGAAACAATGAGCAGTTCTTC.

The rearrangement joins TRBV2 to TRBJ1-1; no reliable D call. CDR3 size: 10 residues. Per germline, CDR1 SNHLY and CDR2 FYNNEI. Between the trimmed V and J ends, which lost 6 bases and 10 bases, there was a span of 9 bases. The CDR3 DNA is TGTGCCAGCAGAGTAGAGGGAGCTTTCTTT. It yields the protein CASRVEGAFF. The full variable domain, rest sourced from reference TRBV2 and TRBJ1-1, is EPEVTQTPSHQVTQMGQEVILRCVPISNHLYFYWYRQILGQKVEFLVSFYNNEISEKSEIFDDQFSVERPDGSNFTLKIRSTKLEDSAMYFCASRVEGAFFGQGTRLTVV.

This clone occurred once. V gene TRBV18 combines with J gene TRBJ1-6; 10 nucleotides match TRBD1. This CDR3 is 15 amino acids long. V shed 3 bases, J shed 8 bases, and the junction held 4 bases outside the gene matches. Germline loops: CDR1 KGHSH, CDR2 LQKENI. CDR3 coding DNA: TGTGCCAGCTCACCTCGCGGACAGGGGGATTCACCCCTCCACTTT. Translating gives CASSPRGQGDSPLHF.

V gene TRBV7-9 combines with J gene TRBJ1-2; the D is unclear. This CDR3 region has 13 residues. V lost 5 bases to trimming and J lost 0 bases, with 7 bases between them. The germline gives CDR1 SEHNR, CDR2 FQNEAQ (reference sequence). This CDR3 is CASSRQANYGYTF. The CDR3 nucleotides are TGTGCCAGCAGCCGCCAGGCTAACTATGGCTACACCTTC. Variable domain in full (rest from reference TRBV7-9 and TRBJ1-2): DTGVSQNPRHKITKRGQNVTFRCDPISEHNRLYWYRQTLGQGPEFLTYFQNEAQLEKSRLLSDRFSAERPKGSFSTLEIQRTEQGDSAMYLCASSRQANYGYTFGSGTRLTVV.

For the CDR3, the DNA is TGTGCCAGCAGCCTTGGGACAGGGGGCCGGGAGACCCAGTACTTC. This sequence encodes CASSLGTGGRETQYF. V is TRBV7-2 and J is TRBJ2-5; 12 bases match TRBD1. J gave up 5 bases and V 5 bases, and 6 bases lay outside the gene matches. There are 15 residues in the CDR3. Germline CDR1 reads SGHTA; CDR2 reads FQGNSA. Full variable domain (outside the CDR3, taken from reference TRBV7-2 and TRBJ2-5): GAGVSQSPSNKVTEKGKDVELRCDPISGHTALYWYRQSLGQGLEFLIYFQGNSAPDKSGLPSDRFSAERTGGSVSTLTIQRTQQEDSAVYLCASSLGTGGRETQYFGPGTRLLVL.

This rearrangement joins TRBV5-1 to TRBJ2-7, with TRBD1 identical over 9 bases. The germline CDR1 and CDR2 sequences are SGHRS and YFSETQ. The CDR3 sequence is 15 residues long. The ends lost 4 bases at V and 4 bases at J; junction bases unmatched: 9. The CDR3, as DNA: TGCGCCAGCAGCGGGGGACAGGGAATTCTTTACGAGCAGTACTTC. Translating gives CASSGGQGILYEQYF.

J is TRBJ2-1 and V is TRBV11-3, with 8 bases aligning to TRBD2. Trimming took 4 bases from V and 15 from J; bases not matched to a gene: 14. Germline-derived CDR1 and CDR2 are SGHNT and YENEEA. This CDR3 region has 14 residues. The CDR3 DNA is TGTGCCAGCAGCTCCCAATTCCGGGGGGGGAGAGTGTTCTTC. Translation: CASSSQFRGGRVFF.

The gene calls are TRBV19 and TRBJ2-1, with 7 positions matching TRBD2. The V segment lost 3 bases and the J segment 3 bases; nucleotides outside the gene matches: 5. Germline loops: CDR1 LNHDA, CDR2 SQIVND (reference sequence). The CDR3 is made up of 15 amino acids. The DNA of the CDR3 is TGTGCCAGTAGTATTGATCGGGGGGTCTACAATGAGCAGTTCTTC. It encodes CASSIDRGVYNEQFF.

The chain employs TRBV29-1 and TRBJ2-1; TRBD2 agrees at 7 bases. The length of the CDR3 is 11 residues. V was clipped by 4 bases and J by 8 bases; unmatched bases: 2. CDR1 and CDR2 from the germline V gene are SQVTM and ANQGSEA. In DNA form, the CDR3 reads TGCAGCGTTGGACTAGCTGATGAGCAGTTCTTC. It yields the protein CSVGLADEQFF.

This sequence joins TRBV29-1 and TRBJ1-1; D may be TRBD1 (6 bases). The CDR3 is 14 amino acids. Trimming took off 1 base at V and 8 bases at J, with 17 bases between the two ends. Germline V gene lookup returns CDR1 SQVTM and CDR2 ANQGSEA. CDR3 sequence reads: CSVEVGRGATEAFF. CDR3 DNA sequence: TGCAGCGTTGAAGTAGGGAGGGGGGCAACCGAAGCTTTCTTT. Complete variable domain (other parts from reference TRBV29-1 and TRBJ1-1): SAVISQKPSRDICQRGTSLTIQCQVDSQVTMMFWYRQQPGQSLTLIATANQGSEATYESGFVIDKFPISRPNLTFSTLTVSNMSPEDSSIYLCSVEVGRGATEAFFGQGTRLTVV.

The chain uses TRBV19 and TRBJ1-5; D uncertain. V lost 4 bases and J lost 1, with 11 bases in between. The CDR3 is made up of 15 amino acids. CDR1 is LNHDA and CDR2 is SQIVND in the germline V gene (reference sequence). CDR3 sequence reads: CASSRQALSNQPQHF. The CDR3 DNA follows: TGTGCCAGTAGTAGGCAGGCCCTAAGCAATCAGCCCCAGCATTTT.

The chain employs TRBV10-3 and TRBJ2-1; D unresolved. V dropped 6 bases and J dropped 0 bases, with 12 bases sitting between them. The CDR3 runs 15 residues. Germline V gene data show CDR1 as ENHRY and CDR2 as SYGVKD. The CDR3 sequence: CAISTTRSSYNEQFF. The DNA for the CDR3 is TGTGCCATCAGCACGACGAGGAGCTCCTACAATGAGCAGTTCTTC.

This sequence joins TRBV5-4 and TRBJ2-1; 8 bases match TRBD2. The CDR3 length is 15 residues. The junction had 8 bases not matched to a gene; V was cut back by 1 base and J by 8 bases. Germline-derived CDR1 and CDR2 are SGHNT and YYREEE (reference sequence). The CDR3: CASSLYGGALDEQFF. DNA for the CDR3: TGTGCCAGCAGCTTGTACGGGGGGGCCTTGGATGAGCAGTTCTTC.

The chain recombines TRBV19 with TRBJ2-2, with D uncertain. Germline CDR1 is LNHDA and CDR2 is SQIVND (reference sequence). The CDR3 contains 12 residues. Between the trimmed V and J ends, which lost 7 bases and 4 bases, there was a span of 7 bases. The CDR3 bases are TGTGCCAGTAACTACGGCACCGGGGAGCTGTTTTTT. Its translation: CASNYGTGELFF.

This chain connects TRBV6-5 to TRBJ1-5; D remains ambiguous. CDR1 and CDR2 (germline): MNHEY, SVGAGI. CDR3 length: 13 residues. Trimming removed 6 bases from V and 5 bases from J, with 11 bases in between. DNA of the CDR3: TGTGCCAGCAGCTTGGGCCTGGATCAGCCCCAGCATTTT. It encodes CASSLGLDQPQHF.

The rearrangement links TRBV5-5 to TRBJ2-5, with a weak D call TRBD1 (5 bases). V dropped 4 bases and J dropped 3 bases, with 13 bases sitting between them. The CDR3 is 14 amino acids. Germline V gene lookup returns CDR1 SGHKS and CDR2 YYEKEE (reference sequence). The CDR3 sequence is CASSPGWGEETQYF. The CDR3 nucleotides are TGTGCCAGCAGCCCTGGGTGGGGCGAAGAGACCCAGTACTTC.

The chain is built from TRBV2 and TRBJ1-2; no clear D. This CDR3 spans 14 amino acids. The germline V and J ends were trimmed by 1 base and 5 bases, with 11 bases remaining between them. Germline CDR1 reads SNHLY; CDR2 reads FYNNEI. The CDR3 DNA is TGTGCCAGCAGTGAAGTGCAGGCCTCTTATGGCTACACCTTC. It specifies CASSEVQASYGYTF.

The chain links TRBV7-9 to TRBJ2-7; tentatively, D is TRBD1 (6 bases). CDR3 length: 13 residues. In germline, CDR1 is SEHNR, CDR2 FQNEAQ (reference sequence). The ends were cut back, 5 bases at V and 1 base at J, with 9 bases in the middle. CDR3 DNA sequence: TGTGCCAGCAGCCGACAGGTTTCCTACGAGCAGTACTTC. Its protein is CASSRQVSYEQYF.